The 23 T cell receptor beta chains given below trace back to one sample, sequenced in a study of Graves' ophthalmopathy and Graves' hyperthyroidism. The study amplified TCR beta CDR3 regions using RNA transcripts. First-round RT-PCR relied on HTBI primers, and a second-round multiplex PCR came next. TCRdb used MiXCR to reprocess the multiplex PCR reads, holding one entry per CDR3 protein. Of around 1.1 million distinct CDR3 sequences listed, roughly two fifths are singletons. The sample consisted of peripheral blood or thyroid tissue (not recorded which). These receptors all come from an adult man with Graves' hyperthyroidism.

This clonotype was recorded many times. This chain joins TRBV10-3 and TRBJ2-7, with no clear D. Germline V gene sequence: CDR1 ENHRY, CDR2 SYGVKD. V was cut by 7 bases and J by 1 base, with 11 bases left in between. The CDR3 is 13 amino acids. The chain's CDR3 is CAIITDRSYEQYF. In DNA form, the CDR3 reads TGTGCCATCATCACGGACCGATCCTACGAGCAGTACTTC.

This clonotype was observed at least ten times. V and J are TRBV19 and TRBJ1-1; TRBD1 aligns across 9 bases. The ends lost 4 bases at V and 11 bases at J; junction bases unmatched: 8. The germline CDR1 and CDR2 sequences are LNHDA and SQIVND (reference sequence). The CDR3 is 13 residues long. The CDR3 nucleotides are TGTGCCAGTAGTACGGCCCGGACAGGGGCGGCTTTCTTT. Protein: CASSTARTGAAFF. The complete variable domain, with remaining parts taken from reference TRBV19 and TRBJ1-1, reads DGGITQSPKYLFRKEGQNVTLSCEQNLNHDAMYWYRQDPGQGLRLIYYSQIVNDFQKGDIAEGYSVSREKKESFPLTVTSAQKNPTAFYLCASSTARTGAAFFGQGTRLTVV.

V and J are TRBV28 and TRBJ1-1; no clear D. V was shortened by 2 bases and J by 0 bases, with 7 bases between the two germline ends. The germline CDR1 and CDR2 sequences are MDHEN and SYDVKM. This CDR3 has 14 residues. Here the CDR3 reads CASSLALLNTEAFF. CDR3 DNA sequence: TGTGCCAGCAGTTTAGCCCTCCTGAACACTGAAGCTTTCTTT.

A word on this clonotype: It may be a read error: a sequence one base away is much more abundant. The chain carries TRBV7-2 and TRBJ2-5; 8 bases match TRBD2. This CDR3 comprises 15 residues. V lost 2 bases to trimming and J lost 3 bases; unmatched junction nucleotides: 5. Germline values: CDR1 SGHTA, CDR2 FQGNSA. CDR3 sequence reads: CASSLRLASKETQYF. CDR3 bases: TGTGCCAGCAGCTTACGACTAGCGAGTAAAGAGACCCAGTACTTC. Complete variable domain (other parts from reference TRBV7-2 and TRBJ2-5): GAGVSQSPSNKVTEKGKDVELRCDPISGHTALYWYRQSLGQGLEFLIYFQGNSAPDKSGLPSDRFSAERTGGSVSTLTIQRTQQEDSAVYLCASSLRLASKETQYFGPGTRLLVL.

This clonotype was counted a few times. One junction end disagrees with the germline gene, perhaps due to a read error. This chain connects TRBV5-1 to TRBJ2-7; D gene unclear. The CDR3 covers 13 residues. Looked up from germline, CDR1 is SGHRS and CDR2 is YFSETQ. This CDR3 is CASSLGAYEQVTF. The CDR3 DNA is TGCGCCAGCAGCTTGGGAGCGTACGAGCAGGTCACTTTC.

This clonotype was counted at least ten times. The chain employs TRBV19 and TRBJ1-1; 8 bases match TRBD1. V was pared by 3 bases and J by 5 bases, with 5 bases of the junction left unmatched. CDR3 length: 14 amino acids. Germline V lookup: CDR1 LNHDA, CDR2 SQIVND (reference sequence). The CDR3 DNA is TGTGCCAGTAGTATTGGCAGGGGGCGAACTGAAGCTTTCTTT. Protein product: CASSIGRGRTEAFF. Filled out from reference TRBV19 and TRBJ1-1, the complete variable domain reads DGGITQSPKYLFRKEGQNVTLSCEQNLNHDAMYWYRQDPGQGLRLIYYSQIVNDFQKGDIAEGYSVSREKKESFPLTVTSAQKNPTAFYLCASSIGRGRTEAFFGQGTRLTVV.

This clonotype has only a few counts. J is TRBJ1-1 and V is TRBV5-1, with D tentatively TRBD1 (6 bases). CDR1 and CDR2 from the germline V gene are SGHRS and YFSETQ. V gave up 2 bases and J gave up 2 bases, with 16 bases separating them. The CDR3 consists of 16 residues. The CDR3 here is CASSFTGTVANTEAFF. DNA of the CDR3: TGCGCCAGCAGCTTTACAGGGACCGTGGCAAACACTGAAGCTTTCTTT.

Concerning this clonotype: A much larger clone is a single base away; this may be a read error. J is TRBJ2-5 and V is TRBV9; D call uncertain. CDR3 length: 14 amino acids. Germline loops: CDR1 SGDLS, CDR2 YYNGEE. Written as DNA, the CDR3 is TGTGCCAGCAGCGGCCGGGCCAGCCAAGGGACCCAGTACTTC. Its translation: CASSGRASQGTQYF.

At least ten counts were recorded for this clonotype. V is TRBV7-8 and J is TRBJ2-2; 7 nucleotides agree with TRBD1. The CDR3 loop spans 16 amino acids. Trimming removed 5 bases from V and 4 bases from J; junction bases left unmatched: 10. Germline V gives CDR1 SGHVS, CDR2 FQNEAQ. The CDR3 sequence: CASSRQTGSGTGELFF. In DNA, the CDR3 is TGTGCCAGCAGCCGGCAGACAGGGAGCGGCACCGGGGAGCTGTTTTTT. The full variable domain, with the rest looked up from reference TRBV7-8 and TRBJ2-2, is GAGVSQSPRYKVAKRGQDVALRCDPISGHVSLFWYQQALGQGPEFLTYFQNEAQLDKSGLPSDRFFAERPEGSVSTLKIQRTQQEDSAVYLCASSRQTGSGTGELFFGEGSRLTVL.

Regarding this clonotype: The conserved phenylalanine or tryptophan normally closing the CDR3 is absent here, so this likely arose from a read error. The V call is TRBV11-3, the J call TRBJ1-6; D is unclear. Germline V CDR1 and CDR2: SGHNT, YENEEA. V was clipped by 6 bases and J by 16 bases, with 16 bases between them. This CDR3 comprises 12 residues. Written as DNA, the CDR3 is TGTGCCAGCAGTTTATACCCTCCGCCGCTCCACTGT. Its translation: CASSLYPPPLHC.

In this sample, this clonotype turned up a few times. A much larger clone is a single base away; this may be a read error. CDR3 loop: CASSVGRADTEAFF. In nucleotides, the CDR3 is TGTGCCAGCAGCGTAGGACGGGCGGACACTGAAGCTTTCTTT. The rearrangement uses TRBV9 and TRBJ1-1; D not certain. Germline V CDR1 and CDR2: SGDLS, YYNGEE. The CDR3 sequence is 14 residues long. Trimming cost V 0 bases and J 3 bases, with 9 bases left between them.

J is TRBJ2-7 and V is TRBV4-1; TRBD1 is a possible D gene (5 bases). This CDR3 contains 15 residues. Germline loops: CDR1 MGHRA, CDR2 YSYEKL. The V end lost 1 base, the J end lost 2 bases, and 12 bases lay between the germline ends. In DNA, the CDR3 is TGCGCCAGCAGCCAAGTTCCAGGGAAGACCTACGAGCAGTACTTC. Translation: CASSQVPGKTYEQYF.

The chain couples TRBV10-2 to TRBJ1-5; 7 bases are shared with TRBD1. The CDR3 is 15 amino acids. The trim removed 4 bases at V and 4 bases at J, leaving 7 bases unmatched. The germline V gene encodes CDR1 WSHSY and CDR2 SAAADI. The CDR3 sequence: CASSAGQVSNQPQHF. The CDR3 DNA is TGCGCCAGCAGTGCCGGACAGGTTTCGAATCAGCCCCAGCATTTT.

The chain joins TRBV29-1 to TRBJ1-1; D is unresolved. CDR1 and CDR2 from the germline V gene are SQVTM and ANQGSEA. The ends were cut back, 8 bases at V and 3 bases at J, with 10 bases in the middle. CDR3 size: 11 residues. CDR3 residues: CSLEWYTEAFF. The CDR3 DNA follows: TGCAGCTTAGAATGGTACACTGAAGCTTTCTTT. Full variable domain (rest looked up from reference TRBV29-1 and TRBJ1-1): SAVISQKPSRDICQRGTSLTIQCQVDSQVTMMFWYRQQPGQSLTLIATANQGSEATYESGFVIDKFPISRPNLTFSTLTVSNMSPEDSSIYLCSLEWYTEAFFGQGTRLTVV.

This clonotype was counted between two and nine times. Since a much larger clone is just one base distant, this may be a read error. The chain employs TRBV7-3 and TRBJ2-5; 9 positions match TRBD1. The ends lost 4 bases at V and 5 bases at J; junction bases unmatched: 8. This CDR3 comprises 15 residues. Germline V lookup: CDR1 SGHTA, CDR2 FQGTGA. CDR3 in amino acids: CASSSGHGQGETQYF. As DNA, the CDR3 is TGTGCCAGCAGCTCAGGCCATGGACAGGGGGAGACCCAGTACTTC.

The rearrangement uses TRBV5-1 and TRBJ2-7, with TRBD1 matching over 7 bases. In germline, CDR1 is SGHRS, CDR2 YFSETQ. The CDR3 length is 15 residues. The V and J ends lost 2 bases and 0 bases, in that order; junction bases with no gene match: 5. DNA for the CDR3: TGCGCCAGCAGCTTAACAGGGGCTCACTCCTACGAGCAGTACTTC. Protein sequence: CASSLTGAHSYEQYF. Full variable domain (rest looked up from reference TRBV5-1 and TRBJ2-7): KAGVTQTPRYLIKTRGQQVTLSCSPISGHRSVSWYQQTPGQGLQFLFEYFSETQRNKGNFPGRFSGRQFSNSRSEMNVSTLELGDSALYLCASSLTGAHSYEQYFGPGTRLTVT.

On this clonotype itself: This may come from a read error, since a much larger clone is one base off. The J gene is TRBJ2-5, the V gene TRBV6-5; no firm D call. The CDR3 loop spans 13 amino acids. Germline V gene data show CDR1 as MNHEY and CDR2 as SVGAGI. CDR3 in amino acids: CAGSERRMETQYF. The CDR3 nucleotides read TGTGCCGGCAGTGAAAGACGTATGGAGACCCAGTACTTC.

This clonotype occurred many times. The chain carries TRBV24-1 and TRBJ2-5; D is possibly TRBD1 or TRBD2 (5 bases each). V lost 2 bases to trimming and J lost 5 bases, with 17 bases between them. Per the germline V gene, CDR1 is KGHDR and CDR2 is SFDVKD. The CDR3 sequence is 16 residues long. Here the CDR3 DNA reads TGTGCCACCAGTGATTGGGACCTCTCCATCGGGGAGACCCAGTACTTC. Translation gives CATSDWDLSIGETQYF.

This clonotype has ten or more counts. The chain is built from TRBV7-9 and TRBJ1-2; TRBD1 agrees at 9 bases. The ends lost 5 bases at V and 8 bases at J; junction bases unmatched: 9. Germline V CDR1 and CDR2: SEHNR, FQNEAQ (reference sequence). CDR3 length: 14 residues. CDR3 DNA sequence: TGTGCCAGCAGCACGGGACAGGGTCATTCCGGCTACACCTTC. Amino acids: CASSTGQGHSGYTF.

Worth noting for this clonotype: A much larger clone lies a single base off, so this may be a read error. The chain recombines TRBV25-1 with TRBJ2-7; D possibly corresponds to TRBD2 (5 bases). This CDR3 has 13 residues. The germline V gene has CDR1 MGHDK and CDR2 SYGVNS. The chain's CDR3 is CAGSRGPYYEQYF. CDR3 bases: TGTGCCGGCAGTCGAGGGCCCTACTACGAGCAGTACTTC.

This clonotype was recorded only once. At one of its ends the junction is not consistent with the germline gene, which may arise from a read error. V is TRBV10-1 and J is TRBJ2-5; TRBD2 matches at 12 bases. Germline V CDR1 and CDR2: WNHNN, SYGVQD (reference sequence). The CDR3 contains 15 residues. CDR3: CASSESGLAGGRDDF. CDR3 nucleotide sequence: TGCGCCAGCAGTGAGTCGGGCCTAGCGGGGGGGCGAGATGACTTC.

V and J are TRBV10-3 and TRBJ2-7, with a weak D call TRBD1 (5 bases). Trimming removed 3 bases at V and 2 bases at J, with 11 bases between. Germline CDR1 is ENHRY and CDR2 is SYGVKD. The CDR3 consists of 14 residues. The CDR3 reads CAISDPTGAYEQYF. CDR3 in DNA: TGTGCCATCAGTGACCCAACAGGAGCCTACGAGCAGTACTTC.

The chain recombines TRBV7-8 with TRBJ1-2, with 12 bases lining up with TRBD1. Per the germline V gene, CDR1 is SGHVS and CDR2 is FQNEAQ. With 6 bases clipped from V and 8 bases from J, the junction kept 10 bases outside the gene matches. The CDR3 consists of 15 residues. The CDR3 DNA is TGTGCCAGCAGGTCTGGGACAGGGGGCCGGAAAGGCTACACCTTC. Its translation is CASRSGTGGRKGYTF.